This T cell receptor beta chain was sequenced in a study of T cell repertoires in cytomegalovirus infection. Study-level background: A matching HLA type, together with CMV infection, was signaled by public TCR beta signatures. Broader study findings: HLA-C-restricted, CMV-specific TCR beta clonotypes were dominant ex vivo.

TCRdb fed the reads into MiXCR, producing one record per CDR3 protein. The data contain about 920,000 distinct CDR3 sequences, under 40% of them seen just once; the ten biggest clones take up around an eighth. CDR3 length: 16 amino acids. Germline V CDR1 and CDR2: LGHNA, YNFKEQ. Trimming at V came to 0 bases and at J to 0 bases, leaving 5 bases not matched to a gene. In this sample, this clonotype turned up many times. The antigen remains undetermined. Sequenced here: cultured CD8+ T cells from PBMCs, sampled from culture after CMV antigen stimulation. The genes are TRBV4-2 and TRBJ2-7; 7 bases line up with TRBD1. The TCR sequence derives from a human donor in good health (CMV status not recorded). Some clones in this sample may be carry-over from other donors' samples. The CDR3 is CASSQEEGDSSYEQYF. The CDR3 DNA reads TGTGCCAGCAGCCAAGAAGAGGGGGACAGCTCCTACGAGCAGTACTTC.